Below are 20 T cell receptor beta chains sequenced from a single sample in a study of regulatory T cells in long-lasting Graves disease. TCR beta libraries were built with iRepertoire HTBI primers and Arm-PCR of CDR3 regions. TCRdb passed the multiplex PCR reads through MiXCR, listing each CDR3 protein once. Of approximately 390,000 distinct CDR3 sequences listed, 15% to 20% are singletons. Time point in this sample: newly diagnosed GD, antithyroid drugs for less than 3 months. PBMCs were the source of the RNA used for TCR sequencing. The sample also formed part of further work on T cells in Graves' hyperthyroidism and ophthalmopathy.

This material consisted of peripheral blood mononuclear cells (PBMCs), taken at new diagnosis, from a patient treated with antithyroid drugs. The receptors originated from a woman aged 18-29 years with Graves disease.

This clonotype was detected many times. The CDR3 here is CASSRTDRVGGYTF. In nucleotides, the CDR3 is TGTGCCAGCAGCCGCACAGACAGGGTTGGTGGCTACACCTTC. V gene TRBV12-3 or TRBV12-4 combines with J gene TRBJ1-2; 7 bases line up with TRBD1. The CDR3 extends over 14 amino acids. Germline trimming cut 6 bases from V and 7 bases from J; bases unmatched to any gene: 11.

This clonotype was recorded many times. The chain links TRBV2 to TRBJ1-1, with 7 bases identical to TRBD1. The V and J ends lost 1 base and 9 bases, in that order; junction bases with no gene match: 14. CDR1 SNHLY and CDR2 FYNNEI come from the germline V gene. The CDR3 is 16 amino acids. The CDR3 sequence is CASSEGGTAYGSKAFF. Here the CDR3 DNA reads TGTGCCAGCAGTGAAGGGGGGACAGCTTACGGGTCGAAAGCTTTCTTT.

This clonotype was seen ten or more times. The genes are TRBV2 and TRBJ2-3; TRBD1 aligns across 8 bases. CDR3 length: 15 amino acids. Losses at the gene ends were 6 bases for V and 4 bases for J; bases not matched to a gene: 9. Germline CDR1 reads SNHLY; CDR2 reads FYNNEI. The CDR3 region is CASSGADRVSDTQYF. As DNA, the CDR3 is TGTGCCAGCAGCGGGGCGGACAGGGTGTCAGATACGCAGTATTTT. The full variable domain, with the rest looked up from reference TRBV2 and TRBJ2-3, is EPEVTQTPSHQVTQMGQEVILRCVPISNHLYFYWYRQILGQKVEFLVSFYNNEISEKSEIFDDQFSVERPDGSNFTLKIRSTKLEDSAMYFCASSGADRVSDTQYFGPGTRLTVL.

There are many counts of this clonotype. The V call is TRBV6-1, the J call TRBJ2-5, with 10 bases identical to TRBD2. V was clipped by 7 bases and J by 5 bases; unmatched bases: 13. Germline V gene data show CDR1 as MNHNS and CDR2 as SASEGT. This CDR3 is 16 amino acids long. DNA for the CDR3: TGTGCCAGCATTCAGCGGCTAGCGGGAGATACCGAGACCCAGTACTTC. Protein: CASIQRLAGDTETQYF.

The V and J genes are TRBV7-9 and TRBJ2-7; 9 bases map to TRBD1. V lost 4 bases to trimming and J lost 2 bases; unmatched junction nucleotides: 6. Germline V CDR1 and CDR2: SEHNR, FQNEAQ (reference sequence). The CDR3 length is 15 residues. The CDR3 sequence is CASSSTTGGPYEQYF. The CDR3 bases are TGTGCCAGCAGCTCAACGACAGGGGGGCCCTACGAGCAGTACTTC.

The chain recombines TRBV4-2 with TRBJ2-1; 10 nucleotides align to TRBD2. This CDR3 spans 15 amino acids. J was trimmed by 5 bases and V by 2 bases; bases with no gene match: 3. Germline assignment: CDR1 LGHNA and CDR2 YNFKEQ. CDR3 bases: TGTGCCAGCAGCCAATTCCTAGCGGGAGACAATGAGCAGTTCTTC. Translation: CASSQFLAGDNEQFF.

This clonotype was seen once. Being one base from a much bigger clone, this may be a read error. The chain employs TRBV7-9 and TRBJ1-3; D is unresolved. The CDR3 totals 17 residues. Germline V gene sequence: CDR1 SEHNR, CDR2 FQNEAQ (reference sequence). The CDR3 here is CASRLARVLGSGNTIYF. The CDR3 nucleotides are TGTGCCAGCAGATTAGCGAGGGTCCTCGGAAGTGGAAACACCATATATTTT.

This chain joins TRBV6-1 and TRBJ2-3; D is undetermined. V lost 1 base and J 8 bases, leaving 7 bases between the germline ends. The CDR3 has 12 amino acids. The germline CDR1 and CDR2 sequences are MNHNS and SASEGT. CDR3 residues: CASSEGARTQYF. CDR3 sequence (DNA): TGTGCCAGCAGTGAAGGGGCCCGTACGCAGTATTTT.

This clonotype was found many times. The chain joins TRBV18 to TRBJ1-1; 9 nucleotides align to TRBD1. This CDR3 has 16 amino acids. The J segment lost 1 base and the V segment lost 5 bases, leaving 8 bases of the junction unmatched. Germline V gives CDR1 KGHSH, CDR2 LQKENI. The CDR3 loop reads CASSSGQGKANTEAFF. CDR3 in DNA: TGTGCCAGCTCATCCGGACAGGGGAAGGCGAACACTGAAGCTTTCTTT.

This clonotype showed up many times. The chain uses TRBV5-5 and TRBJ2-1; 7 bases match TRBD2. The CDR3 has 16 residues. After removal of 0 bases from V and 3 bases from J, the junction contained 6 bases not matched to a gene. Per the germline V gene, CDR1 is SGHKS and CDR2 is YYEKEE (reference sequence). The CDR3 region is CASSLAVRTSYNEQFF. In DNA form, the CDR3 reads TGTGCCAGCAGCTTGGCAGTCAGGACTAGCTACAATGAGCAGTTCTTC.

This clonotype has a count of ten or more. CDR3 in amino acids: CSTARERGNEQFF. CDR3 DNA: TGCAGTACAGCCCGGGAGAGGGGCAATGAGCAGTTCTTC. The chain recombines TRBV20-1 with TRBJ2-1; possible D gene TRBD2, 6 bases. V lost 8 bases to trimming and J lost 6 bases, with 17 bases between them. Germline values: CDR1 DFQATT, CDR2 SNEGSKA (reference sequence). CDR3 length: 13 residues.

This clonotype was found many times. The chain is built from TRBV12-3 or TRBV12-4 and TRBJ1-5; no definite D call. This CDR3 contains 14 residues. V was trimmed by 5 bases and J by 4 bases, leaving 12 bases between them. CDR3 bases: TGTGCCAGCAGTCCTGGAGGGCTAAATCAGCCCCAGCATTTT. Protein sequence: CASSPGGLNQPQHF.

The chain carries TRBV12-3 or TRBV12-4 and TRBJ1-2; the match to TRBD1 covers 9 bases. With 5 bases clipped from V and 5 bases from J, the junction kept 9 bases outside the gene matches. The CDR3 consists of 15 residues. CDR3 in amino acids: CASSRQGGPWYGYTF. CDR3 DNA sequence: TGTGCCAGCAGTCGACAGGGGGGGCCTTGGTATGGCTACACCTTC.

The chain combines TRBV29-1 with TRBJ2-5; D may be TRBD2 (6 bases). V was cut by 4 bases and J by 0 bases, with 12 bases left in between. The CDR3 covers 14 residues. From germline, CDR1 is SQVTM and CDR2 ANQGSEA. In DNA, the CDR3 is TGCAGCGTTGGGGGGGACCTGTACCAAGAGACCCAGTACTTC. It translates to CSVGGDLYQETQYF.

This clonotype came up a few times. The chain joins TRBV11-2 to TRBJ2-7; 13 bases align to TRBD2. The CDR3 contains 18 residues. Germline V CDR1 and CDR2: SGHAT, FQNNGV. Trimming cost V 3 bases and J 4 bases; bases outside gene matches: 12. DNA for the CDR3: TGTGCCAGCAGCTTCCGGCCCCGACTAGCGGGGGGCCGGTACGAGCAGTACTTC. This codes for CASSFRPRLAGGRYEQYF. The variable domain in full, completed from reference TRBV11-2 and TRBJ2-7, reads EAGVAQSPRYKIIEKRQSVAFWCNPISGHATLYWYQQILGQGPKLLIQFQNNGVVDDSQLPKDRFSAERLKGVDSTLKIQPAKLEDSAVYLCASSFRPRLAGGRYEQYFGPGTRLTVT.

This clonotype was recorded many times. The chain combines TRBV5-1 with TRBJ2-7, with 7 bases fitting TRBD1. The V gene end was trimmed by 3 bases and the J gene end by 6 bases; junction bases not matched to a gene: 12. The CDR3 runs 15 residues. Germline-derived CDR1 and CDR2 are SGHRS and YFSETQ. The CDR3 region is CASSYHRGTIAEQYF. The CDR3 DNA follows: TGCGCCAGCAGCTACCACAGGGGAACCATCGCCGAGCAGTACTTC.

A few counts support this clonotype. The chain uses TRBV28 and TRBJ2-1, with 12 bases identical to TRBD1. The CDR3 runs 15 residues. With 2 bases clipped from V and 8 bases from J, the junction kept 4 bases outside the gene matches. CDR1 is MDHEN, CDR2 SYDVKM, per germline. Written as DNA, the CDR3 is TGTGCCAGCAGTTTAAGAGGGACAGGGGGCGATGAGCAGTTCTTC. Protein product: CASSLRGTGGDEQFF.

This clonotype was picked up a small number of times. This chain connects TRBV7-3 to TRBJ2-6; possibly TRBD1 or TRBD2 for D (6 bases each). Germline assignment: CDR1 SGHTA and CDR2 FQGTGA. There are 16 residues in the CDR3. V dropped 11 bases and J dropped 3 bases, with 20 bases sitting between them. As DNA, the CDR3 is TGTGCCTCCAGGGGAGGTAGTCTGGGTGGGGCCAACGTCCTGACTTTC. This encodes CASRGGSLGGANVLTF.

This clonotype was observed many times. In DNA form, the CDR3 reads TGTGCCAGCAGCTTTACAGCTCGTACAGATACGCAGTATTTT. This sequence encodes CASSFTARTDTQYF. The chain carries TRBV11-2 and TRBJ2-3, with D unclear. Germline V gene sequence: CDR1 SGHAT, CDR2 FQNNGV. The V gene lost 3 bases and the J gene lost 3 bases, with 10 bases spanning the gap. This CDR3 comprises 14 residues.

This chain's CDR3 is CASSYQTRNTGELFF. In DNA form, the CDR3 reads TGTGCCAGCAGTTACCAAACTAGGAACACCGGGGAGCTGTTTTTT. This chain connects TRBV6-2 or TRBV6-3 to TRBJ2-2; maybe TRBD2 (5 bases). The V gene lost 2 bases and the J gene lost 1 base, with 8 bases spanning the gap. Germline CDR1 MNHEY, CDR2 SVGEGT. There are 15 residues in the CDR3.